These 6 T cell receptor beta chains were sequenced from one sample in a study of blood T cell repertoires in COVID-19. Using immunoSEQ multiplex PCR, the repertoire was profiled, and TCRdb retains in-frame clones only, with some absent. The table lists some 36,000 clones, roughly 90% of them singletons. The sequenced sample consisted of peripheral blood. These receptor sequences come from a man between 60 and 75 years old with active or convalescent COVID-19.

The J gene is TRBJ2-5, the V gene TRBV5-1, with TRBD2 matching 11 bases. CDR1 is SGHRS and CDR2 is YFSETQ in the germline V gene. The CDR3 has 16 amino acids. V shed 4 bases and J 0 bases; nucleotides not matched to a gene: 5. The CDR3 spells CASSPSSGGYQETQYF. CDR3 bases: TGCGCCAGCAGCCCTTCTAGCGGGGGGTACCAAGAGACCCAGTACTTC.

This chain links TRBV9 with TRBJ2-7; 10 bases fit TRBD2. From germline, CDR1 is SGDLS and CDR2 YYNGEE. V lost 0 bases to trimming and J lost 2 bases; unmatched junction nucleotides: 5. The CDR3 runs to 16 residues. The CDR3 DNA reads TGTGCCAGCAGCGTAGGGGCCGGGACTAGCGCCTACGAGCAGTACTTC. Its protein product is CASSVGAGTSAYEQYF.

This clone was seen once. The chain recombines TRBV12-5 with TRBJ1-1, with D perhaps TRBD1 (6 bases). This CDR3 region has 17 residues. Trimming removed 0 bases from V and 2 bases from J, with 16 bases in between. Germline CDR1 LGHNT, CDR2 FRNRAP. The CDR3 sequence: CASGLVAGARPNTEAFF. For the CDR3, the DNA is TGTGCTAGTGGTTTGGTGGCAGGGGCCCGCCCCAACACTGAAGCTTTCTTT. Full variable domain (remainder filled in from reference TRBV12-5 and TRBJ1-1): DARVTQTPRHKVTEMGQEVTMRCQPILGHNTVFWYRQTMMQGLELLAYFRNRAPLDDSGMPKDRFSAEMPDATLATLKIQPSEPRDSAVYFCASGLVAGARPNTEAFFGQGTRLTVV.

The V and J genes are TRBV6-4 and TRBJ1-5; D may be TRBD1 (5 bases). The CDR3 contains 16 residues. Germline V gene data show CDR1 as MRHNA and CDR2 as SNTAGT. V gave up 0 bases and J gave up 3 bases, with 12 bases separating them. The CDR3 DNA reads TGTGCCAGCAGTGACTCGAAGCTAGGGGTCAATCAGCCCCAGCATTTT. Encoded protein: CASSDSKLGVNQPQHF.

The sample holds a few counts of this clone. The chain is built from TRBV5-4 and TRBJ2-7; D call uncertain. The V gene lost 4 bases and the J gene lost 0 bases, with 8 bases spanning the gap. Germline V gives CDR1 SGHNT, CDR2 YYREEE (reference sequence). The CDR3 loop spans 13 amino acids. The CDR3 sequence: CASSPGSSYEQYF. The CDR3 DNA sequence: TGTGCCAGCAGCCCCGGGTCCTCCTACGAGCAGTACTTC.

CDR3 sequence reads: CASTSQGTGNTIYF. The CDR3 DNA is TGTGCCAGCACCTCACAGGGGACTGGAAACACCATATATTTT. The chain uses TRBV7-9 and TRBJ1-3; 7 nucleotides align to TRBD1. There are 14 residues in the CDR3. CDR1 and CDR2 (germline): SEHNR, FQNEAQ (reference sequence). Unmatched junction bases numbered 5, after V lost 7 bases and J lost 2 bases.